A selection of T cell receptor beta chains follows, all from one sample in a study of T cells in Graves' hyperthyroidism and ophthalmopathy. TCRdb ran MiXCR on the multiplex PCR reads and lists one entry per CDR3 protein. This table has 700,000 or so distinct CDR3 sequences, less than 20% appearing once. The specimen sequenced was blood. These receptors were taken from a young man with Graves' hyperthyroidism. Each CDR3 is given with its conserved first and last residue. Each record gives: CDR3 DNA, CDR3 protein, J gene, D gene, V gene, clone size. A D gene is named only where the DNA matches it firmly. Not every row has a clone size; where given, it reads once, few, many or a size class.

TGTGCCAGCAGCCGCAGGGGGTCTCCGAACACCGGGGAGCTGTTTTTT,CASSRRGSPNTGELFF,TRBJ2-2,TRBD1,TRBV6-1,.
TGTGCCAGCAGTCGGGACAGCGGGAACACTGAAGCTTTCTTT,CASSRDSGNTEAFF,TRBJ1-1,TRBD1,TRBV6-2/TRBV6-3,many
TGTGCCAGCACCTTCAGCGCGGATACGTACGAGCAGTACTTC,CASTFSADTYEQYF,TRBJ2-7,.,TRBV28,many
TGTGCCAGCAGCTTGGCCCCAGGGGACTATGGCTACACCTTC,CASSLAPGDYGYTF,TRBJ1-2,.,TRBV5-5,few
TGTGCCAGCAGCTATGGGGGCCCCGGGGAGCTGTTTTTT,CASSYGGPGELFF,TRBJ2-2,.,TRBV7-3,many
TGTGCCAGCAGCTTTCGAGCTCCCGACTGGGCCGGGGAGCTGTTTTTT,CASSFRAPDWAGELFF,TRBJ2-2,.,TRBV6-2/TRBV6-3,few
TGTGCCAGCAGTTACGGCTCCCTAGCCAGGGCAGATACGCAGTATTTT,CASSYGSLARADTQYF,TRBJ2-3,.,TRBV6-2/TRBV6-3,few
TGTGCTAGTGGTTTGGACGGGACCCAGTACTTC,CASGLDGTQYF,TRBJ2-5,.,TRBV12-5,many
TGTGCCAGTAGTACCGACTACGGGCAAAGCTATGGCTACACCTTC,CASSTDYGQSYGYTF,TRBJ1-2,.,TRBV19,few
TGTGCCAGCAGTTCTCCGTCCATCCCTCAGCAGTACTTC,CASSSPSIPQQYF,TRBJ2-7,.,TRBV6-5,few
TGTGCCAGCAGTTCCTACTCGATGGGGACAGATACGCAGTATTTT,CASSSYSMGTDTQYF,TRBJ2-3,.,TRBV6-5,few
TGTGCCAGCAGGGGGTCTAGCGGGAGCTCCCACAATGAGCAGTTCTTC,CASRGSSGSSHNEQFF,TRBJ2-1,TRBD2,TRBV2,many
TGTGCCAGCAGCTTAAGTACCGACAATGAGCAGTTCTTC,CASSLSTDNEQFF,TRBJ2-1,.,TRBV7-3,many
TGTGCCAGCAGCTTATTAGGTTACGACAGTGAAAACTATGGCTACACCTTC,CASSLLGYDSENYGYTF,TRBJ1-2,.,TRBV7-8,many
TGCAGCGTTGCCGGAAGAGGACTGGGCGCTGAAGCTTTCTTT,CSVAGRGLGAEAFF,TRBJ1-1,.,TRBV29-1,.